This entry lists 21 T cell receptor beta chains sequenced from one sample in a study of prognosis after radiotherapy for stage I lung cancer. From genomic DNA, TCR beta CDR3 was amplified by two-round multiplex PCR. Primers specific to each TRBV and TRBJ gene drove first-round PCR. Via MiXCR, TCRdb re-called the multiplex PCR reads, giving one row per CDR3 protein. Among about 23,000 distinct CDR3 sequences listed, roughly 45% were seen once. Here the sequenced sample was PBMCs, taken before or after stereotactic body radiation therapy (not recorded which). Receptors originate from a donor aged 50 or older with non-small cell lung cancer.

As for this clonotype: Its ends do not fully match the called genes, so a read error is possible. CDR3 sequence reads: CSARDLRRAGWTYEQYF. The CDR3 bases are TGTAGTGCTAGAGACCTAAGGAGGGCGGGATGGACCTACGAGCAGTACTTC. This chain links TRBV20-1 with TRBJ2-7; tentative D call: TRBD2 (6 bases). Germline V gene lookup returns CDR1 DFQATT and CDR2 SNEGSKA (reference sequence). CDR3 length: 17 residues.

Note on this clonotype: This may come from a read error, since a much larger clone is one base off. This chain uses TRBV29-1 with TRBJ2-3, with D perhaps matching TRBD1 (6 bases). The germline V gene encodes CDR1 SQVTM and CDR2 ANQGSEA. The CDR3 length is 13 residues. Trimming removed 4 bases at V and 7 bases at J, with 15 bases between. The CDR3: CSVVCTGSYTQYF. The DNA for the CDR3 is TGCAGCGTTGTTTGTACAGGGTCATATACGCAGTATTTT.

About this clonotype: With a far larger clone one base away, a read error is the likely cause. The V and J genes are TRBV6-4 and TRBJ2-1; D gene uncertain. V lost 5 bases to trimming and J lost 10 bases, with 15 bases between them. Looked up from germline, CDR1 is MRHNA and CDR2 is SNTAGT. The CDR3 has 13 amino acids. The CDR3 DNA is TGTGCCAGCAGTTACTTTAGTATGGGCGAGCAGTTCTTC. It translates to CASSYFSMGEQFF.

About this clonotype: A much larger clone differs from this one at a single base, so this may be a read error. The chain carries TRBV6-1 and TRBJ1-1; no clear D gene. Trimming removed 7 bases at V and 10 bases at J, with 19 bases between. This CDR3 is built from 13 residues. Germline-derived CDR1 and CDR2 are MNHNS and SASEGT. CDR3 protein: CASNVGPVIGAFF. CDR3 coding DNA: TGTGCCAGCAATGTGGGTCCCGTAATAGGAGCTTTCTTT.

The V gene is TRBV19, the J gene TRBJ1-2, with a tentative D call TRBD1 (5 bases). Germline CDR1 is LNHDA and CDR2 is SQIVND (reference sequence). Trimming stripped 7 bases from V and 6 bases from J, with 15 bases between. The CDR3 has 13 amino acids. CDR3 sequence: CASTRGVLDGYTF. CDR3 nucleotides: TGTGCCAGTACCCGGGGCGTCCTTGATGGCTACACCTTC.

V is TRBV5-1 and J is TRBJ2-3; 9 positions agree with TRBD1. The V segment lost 0 bases and the J segment 5 bases; nucleotides outside the gene matches: 4. Germline V gene data show CDR1 as SGHRS and CDR2 as YFSETQ. The CDR3 runs 15 residues. DNA for the CDR3: TGCGCCAGCAGCTTGGCACAGGGGGCGCGAGATACGCAGTATTTT. Translating it yields CASSLAQGARDTQYF.

The chain carries TRBV24-1 and TRBJ2-3, with TRBD2 as a possible D gene (6 bases). The germline CDR1 and CDR2 sequences are KGHDR and SFDVKD. The CDR3 is made up of 17 amino acids. V lost 7 bases and J lost 2, with 21 bases in between. CDR3 residues: CATRDPGGRGTTDTQYF. The CDR3 DNA follows: TGTGCCACCAGAGACCCCGGGGGTAGAGGTACCACAGATACGCAGTATTTT.

Note on this clonotype: A far larger clone is a single base away, which makes a read error likely. This rearrangement joins TRBV6-9 to TRBJ2-5, with TRBD1 matching over 7 bases. The CDR3 has 16 residues. Germline lookup yields CDR1 MNHGY and CDR2 SVAAGI. CDR3 residues: CACSYPDRPERETQYF. In DNA, the CDR3 is TGTGCCTGCAGTTACCCGGACAGGCCGGAGCGGGAGACCCAGTACTTC.

This clonotype was picked up many times. The chain recombines TRBV28 with TRBJ2-3, with D hard to call. CDR1 is MDHEN and CDR2 is SYDVKM in the germline V gene. This CDR3 is built from 13 residues. Trimming cost V 3 bases and J 6 bases, with 10 bases left between them. The CDR3 region has the DNA TGTGCCAGCAGTTTTAGGTCATCCGATACGCAGTATTTT. It encodes CASSFRSSDTQYF.

In its sample, this clonotype was seen many times. The CDR3 nucleotides are TGCGCCAGCACCTGGGGAGGGAGAGGAGGCACAGATACGCAGTATTTT. Translating gives CASTWGGRGGTDTQYF. This chain links TRBV5-1 with TRBJ2-3, with TRBD2 matching over 7 bases. This CDR3 region has 16 residues. Germline CDR1 and CDR2: SGHRS and YFSETQ. Germline trimming cut 6 bases from V and 1 base from J; bases unmatched to any gene: 11.

This clonotype was seen at least ten times. This rearrangement joins TRBV27 to TRBJ2-5, with D possibly being TRBD1 (6 bases). CDR1 and CDR2 (germline): MNHEY, SMNVEV (reference sequence). The CDR3 loop spans 17 amino acids. Trimming stripped 5 bases from V and 9 bases from J, with 28 bases between. The CDR3 sequence is CASSPPETGLFRVPQYF. The CDR3 DNA follows: TGTGCCAGCAGTCCCCCCGAGACAGGACTTTTCAGGGTGCCCCAGTACTTC.

With respect to this clonotype: This likely traces to a read error, being one base from a far larger clone. This sequence joins TRBV7-8 and TRBJ2-7; the D call may be TRBD1 or TRBD2 (5 bases each). Germline V gene lookup returns CDR1 SGHVS and CDR2 FQNEAQ. The CDR3 runs 17 residues. CDR3 region: CASSASLGRASSCEQYF. DNA for the CDR3: TGTGCCAGCAGCGCATCCCTGGGGCGGGCGAGCTCCTGCGAGCAGTACTTC.

This clonotype was picked up a small number of times. The V gene is TRBV6-2 or TRBV6-3, the J gene TRBJ2-2; D is unresolved. Between the trimmed V and J ends, which lost 2 bases and 2 bases, there was a span of 3 bases. CDR1 MNHEY and CDR2 SVGEGT come from the germline V gene. The CDR3 extends over 13 amino acids. CDR3 DNA sequence: TGTGCCAGCAGTTACGCAAACACCGGGGAGCTGTTTTTT. Its protein product is CASSYANTGELFF.

In its sample, this clonotype is medium-sized. This chain joins TRBV27 and TRBJ2-7, with D perhaps TRBD2 (5 bases). V lost 6 bases to trimming and J lost 2 bases, with 17 bases between them. In germline, CDR1 is MNHEY, CDR2 SMNVEV (reference sequence). This CDR3 is 15 amino acids long. The CDR3 region is CASSPQADSTYEQYF. The DNA of the CDR3 is TGTGCCAGCAGCCCCCAAGCGGACTCCACCTACGAGCAGTACTTC.

In this sample, this clonotype turned up many times. The rearrangement uses TRBV19 and TRBJ2-5; TRBD1 or TRBD2 may be the D gene (5 bases each). V was trimmed by 1 base and J by 1 base, leaving 13 bases between them. This CDR3 comprises 16 residues. The germline CDR1 and CDR2 sequences are LNHDA and SQIVND (reference sequence). The CDR3 here is CASSIVGRDLQETQYF. CDR3 DNA: TGTGCCAGTAGTATAGTGGGCAGGGACCTCCAAGAGACCCAGTACTTC.

V usage is TRBV28 and J usage is TRBJ2-1, with D maybe TRBD2 (7 bases). The CDR3 sequence is 15 residues long. V was trimmed by 7 bases and J by 4 bases, leaving 17 bases between them. CDR1 is MDHEN, CDR2 SYDVKM, per germline. The CDR3 sequence is CASTTGGGAYNEQFF. CDR3 DNA: TGTGCCAGCACCACCGGCGGGGGCGCGTACAATGAGCAGTTCTTC.

This clonotype ranks as medium-sized. J is TRBJ1-6 and V is TRBV7-9; TRBD1 matches 8 bases. CDR1 is SEHNR and CDR2 is FQNEAQ in the germline V gene (reference sequence). The CDR3 runs 13 residues. V was clipped by 5 bases and J by 10 bases; unmatched bases: 4. CDR3 amino acids: CASSRGQGSPLHF. CDR3 DNA sequence: TGTGCCAGCAGCCGCGGACAGGGCTCACCCCTCCACTTT.

V and J are TRBV27 and TRBJ1-3; D is undetermined. CDR3 length: 14 residues. V was cut by 6 bases and J by 9 bases, with 18 bases left in between. Germline V gives CDR1 MNHEY, CDR2 SMNVEV (reference sequence). DNA for the CDR3: TGTGCCAGCAGACCCCCGGGGAAGCCCGGCACCATATATTTT. This sequence encodes CASRPPGKPGTIYF.

There are many counts of this clonotype. This chain links TRBV20-1 with TRBJ2-1, with 9 nucleotides matching TRBD2. This CDR3 contains 12 residues. Per germline, CDR1 DFQATT and CDR2 SNEGSKA (reference sequence). V trimming: 5 bases; J trimming: 7 bases; junction bases outside the gene matches: 3. CDR3 in amino acids: CSAPGLANEQFF. The CDR3 DNA reads as TGCAGTGCTCCTGGACTAGCGAATGAGCAGTTCTTC.

Concerning this clonotype itself: At one boundary the junction diverges from the germline segment, which might be a read error. This chain links TRBV2 with TRBJ2-2, with 8 nucleotides matching TRBD2. Germline values: CDR1 SNHLY, CDR2 FYNNEI. The CDR3 consists of 14 residues. Written as DNA, the CDR3 is TGTGCCAGCAGGGGCGGGAGGTCCACCGTGGAGCTGTTTTTT. It translates to CASRGGRSTVELFF. Full variable domain (outside the CDR3, taken from reference TRBV2 and TRBJ2-2): EPEVTQTPSHQVTQMGQEVILRCVPISNHLYFYWYRQILGQKVEFLVSFYNNEISEKSEIFDDQFSVERPDGSNFTLKIRSTKLEDSAMYFCASRGGRSTVELFFGEGSRLTVL.

This clonotype has at least ten counts. Because the CDR3 is missing its conserved closing phenylalanine or tryptophan, this is likely a read error. The rearrangement links TRBV4-1 to TRBJ1-2; D is undetermined. The V gene lost 0 bases and the J gene lost 8 bases, with 13 bases spanning the gap. Germline V gives CDR1 MGHRA, CDR2 YSYEKL. The CDR3 loop spans 14 amino acids. CDR3 DNA sequence: TGCGCCAGCAGCCAAGATTTAAGGAGAGAGGGCTACACCCTC. This encodes CASSQDLRREGYTL.